A single sample gave rise to the 16 T cell receptor beta chains below, sequenced in a study of cytomegalovirus exposure and HLA in healthy donors. Use of 60 Vbeta and 13 Jbeta primers characterized the PCR. Method: immunoSEQ multiplex PCR; TCRdb's copy keeps in-frame clones and lacks some. The top ten clones hold 2.5% to 3% of a sample with 90,000 to 100,000 clones, just under 70% of them seen once. Sequencing was carried out using PBMCs. These receptor sequences come from a man between 50 and 59 years old in good health and CMV-seronegative.

This chain connects TRBV5-1 to TRBJ2-2; 8 bases are a match to TRBD2. The CDR3 runs to 18 residues. The junction had 13 bases not matched to a gene; V was cut back by 4 bases and J by 2 bases. Germline V gives CDR1 SGHRS, CDR2 YFSETQ. In DNA form, the CDR3 reads TGCGCCAGCAGCCTTCTTCCCATGAGCGGGAGAAACACCGGGGAGCTGTTTTTT. Translating it yields CASSLLPMSGRNTGELFF.

The chain recombines TRBV4-3 with TRBJ2-3; 7 bases agree with TRBD1. The V gene's germline CDR1 is LGHNA and CDR2 YSLEER. The CDR3 covers 15 residues. V trimming: 3 bases; J trimming: 2 bases; junction bases outside the gene matches: 5. CDR3 sequence: CASSHRGQSTDTQYF. In DNA, the CDR3 is TGCGCCAGCAGCCACAGGGGACAGTCCACAGATACGCAGTATTTT.

J is TRBJ2-5 and V is TRBV28, with 8 bases identical to TRBD1. This CDR3 has 14 amino acids. Germline CDR1 MDHEN, CDR2 SYDVKM. The J segment lost 5 bases and the V segment lost 4 bases, leaving 6 bases of the junction unmatched. CDR3 protein: CASSWGQVGETQYF. The CDR3 coding sequence is TGTGCCAGCAGTTGGGGACAGGTAGGGGAGACCCAGTACTTC.

For this clone: The CDR3 does not close with the conserved phenylalanine or tryptophan, likely indicating a read error. Because the CDR3's place on the DNA is in doubt, the DNA is left out and the CDR3 is given as listed by TCRdb. The V gene is TRBV7-2, the J gene TRBJ1-2; whether TRBD1, the table's D call, matches the DNA was not checked. CDR1 and CDR2 (germline): SGHTA, FQGNSA. Termini included, the CDR3 measures 14 amino acids. This chain's CDR3 is CASSTRQGTYGYTV.

This chain links TRBV6-1 with TRBJ1-5, with 7 nucleotides matching TRBD1. Germline assignment: CDR1 MNHNS and CDR2 SASEGT. V was clipped by 4 bases and J by 0 bases; unmatched bases: 6. The CDR3 has 16 amino acids. In DNA, the CDR3 is TGTGCCAGCAGTGGGGGGACAGTCTATAGCAATCAGCCCCAGCATTTT. Amino acid sequence: CASSGGTVYSNQPQHF.

This chain joins TRBV11-3 and TRBJ2-5; a weak D match, TRBD2 (6 bases). Germline loops: CDR1 SGHNT, CDR2 YENEEA. Trimming took 3 bases from V and 5 from J, leaving 16 bases between them. The CDR3 covers 15 residues. DNA of the CDR3: TGTGCCAGCAGCTTGGGGCCCGGAGGGATGGAGACCCAGTACTTC. As protein: CASSLGPGGMETQYF.

The J gene is TRBJ2-1, the V gene TRBV5-1; D is unclear. Trimming took 0 bases from V and 3 from J, leaving 7 bases between them. The CDR3 is 14 amino acids. Looked up from germline, CDR1 is SGHRS and CDR2 is YFSETQ. The CDR3 reads CASSLDQVYNEQFF. Written as DNA, the CDR3 is TGCGCCAGCAGCTTGGACCAGGTCTACAATGAGCAGTTCTTC.

The CDR3 loop reads CASSPHFGQTLGNSPLHF. The CDR3 DNA reads as TGTGCCAGCAGCCCTCACTTCGGACAGACCCTTGGGAATTCACCCCTCCACTTT. This chain uses TRBV7-2 with TRBJ1-6; weak D call: TRBD1 (6 bases). V lost 5 bases and J 7 bases, leaving 24 bases between the germline ends. This CDR3 is 18 amino acids long. The germline V gene encodes CDR1 SGHTA and CDR2 FQGNSA.

The V gene is TRBV2, the J gene TRBJ2-6; tentatively, D is TRBD1 (6 bases). The CDR3 contains 14 residues. Between the trimmed V and J ends, which lost 8 bases and 0 bases, there was a span of 8 bases. The germline gives CDR1 SNHLY, CDR2 FYNNEI. DNA for the CDR3: TGTGCCAGCGGGGGCGACTCTGGGGCCAACGTCCTGACTTTC. It is translated as CASGGDSGANVLTF.

There are a few counts of this clone. The chain has TRBV19 and TRBJ2-5; 7 bases are shared with TRBD1. Germline CDR1 is LNHDA and CDR2 is SQIVND (reference sequence). The CDR3 is 15 amino acids. The J segment lost 3 bases and the V segment lost 4 bases, leaving 8 bases of the junction unmatched. DNA of the CDR3: TGTGCCAGTAGTACACAGGGGATTTGGGAAGAGACCCAGTACTTC. Translation gives CASSTQGIWEETQYF.

The CDR3 DNA is TGTGCCTGGAGTGTAAGGGACACAGGGCGCCATCAGCCCCAGCATTTT. Amino acid sequence: CAWSVRDTGRHQPQHF. The chain carries TRBV30 and TRBJ1-5; D possibly corresponds to TRBD1 (6 bases). Germline CDR1 GTSNPN, CDR2 SVGIG (reference sequence). This CDR3 has 16 amino acids. V lost 0 bases and J lost 5, with 17 bases in between.

The genes are TRBV6-5 and TRBJ2-4; unclear D gene. V lost 3 bases, J lost 0 bases, and 9 bases lay in between. Germline assignment: CDR1 MNHEY and CDR2 SVGAGI. This CDR3 has 15 amino acids. The CDR3 loop is CASSYSPVAKNIQYF. The CDR3 DNA follows: TGTGCCAGCAGTTATTCCCCCGTAGCCAAAAACATTCAGTACTTC.

J is TRBJ2-2 and V is TRBV5-1; 9 bases are a match to TRBD1. V shed 1 base and J 6 bases; nucleotides not matched to a gene: 4. Germline V CDR1 and CDR2: SGHRS, YFSETQ. The CDR3 has 15 amino acids. CDR3 coding DNA: TGCGCCAGCAGCTTGATGACAGGGGGGGCCGGGGAGCTGTTTTTT. It encodes CASSLMTGGAGELFF.

The genes are TRBV5-6 and TRBJ2-5; D is ambiguous. The germline gives CDR1 SGHDT, CDR2 YYEEEE. The germline V and J ends were trimmed by 4 bases and 2 bases, with 9 bases remaining between them. The CDR3 loop spans 13 amino acids. CDR3 region: CASSHGSQETQYF. The CDR3, as DNA: TGTGCCAGCAGCCACGGGTCGCAAGAGACCCAGTACTTC.

This chain links TRBV7-9 with TRBJ2-1; 8 nucleotides agree with TRBD2. V shed 6 bases and J 6 bases; nucleotides not matched to a gene: 10. Germline CDR1 is SEHNR and CDR2 is FQNEAQ (reference sequence). The CDR3 loop spans 15 amino acids. DNA of the CDR3: TGTGCCAGCAGTACGCCGGGACTAGTATCCAATGAGCAGTTCTTC. This codes for CASSTPGLVSNEQFF.

The chain links TRBV27 to TRBJ2-1; TRBD2 matches 13 bases. Trimming cost V 3 bases and J 6 bases; bases outside gene matches: 14. CDR3 length equals 19 residues. Germline V gives CDR1 MNHEY, CDR2 SMNVEV (reference sequence). The CDR3 loop is CASSFGDLRLAGGSNEQFF. DNA for the CDR3: TGTGCCAGCAGTTTCGGAGACCTAAGACTAGCGGGGGGTTCCAATGAGCAGTTCTTC.